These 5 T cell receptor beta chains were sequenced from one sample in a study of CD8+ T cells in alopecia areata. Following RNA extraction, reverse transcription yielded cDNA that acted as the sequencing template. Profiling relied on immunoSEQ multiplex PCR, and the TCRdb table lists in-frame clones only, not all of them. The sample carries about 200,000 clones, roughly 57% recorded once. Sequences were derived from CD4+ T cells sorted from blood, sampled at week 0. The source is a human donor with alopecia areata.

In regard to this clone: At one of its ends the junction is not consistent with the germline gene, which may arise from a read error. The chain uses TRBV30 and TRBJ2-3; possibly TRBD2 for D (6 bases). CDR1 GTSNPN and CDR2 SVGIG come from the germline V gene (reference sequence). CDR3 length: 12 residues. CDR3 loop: CAWSEVPRDLHF. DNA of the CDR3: TGTGCCTGGAGTGAGGTCCCGCGGGACTTGCATTTT.

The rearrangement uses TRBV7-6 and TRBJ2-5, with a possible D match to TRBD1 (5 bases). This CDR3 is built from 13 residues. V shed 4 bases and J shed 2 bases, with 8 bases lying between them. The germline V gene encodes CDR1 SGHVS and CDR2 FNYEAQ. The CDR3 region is CASSYRLQETQYF. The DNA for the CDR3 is TGTGCCAGCAGCTACAGGTTACAAGAGACCCAGTACTTC.

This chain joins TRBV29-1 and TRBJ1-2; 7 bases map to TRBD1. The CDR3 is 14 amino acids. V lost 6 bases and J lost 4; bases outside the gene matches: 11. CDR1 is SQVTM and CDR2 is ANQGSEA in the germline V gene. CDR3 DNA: TGCAGCGTCACCCCCCGACAGGGAAGCTATGGCTACACCTTC. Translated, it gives CSVTPRQGSYGYTF. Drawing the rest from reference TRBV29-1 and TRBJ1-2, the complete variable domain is SAVISQKPSRDICQRGTSLTIQCQVDSQVTMMFWYRQQPGQSLTLIATANQGSEATYESGFVIDKFPISRPNLTFSTLTVSNMSPEDSSIYLCSVTPRQGSYGYTFGSGTRLTVV.

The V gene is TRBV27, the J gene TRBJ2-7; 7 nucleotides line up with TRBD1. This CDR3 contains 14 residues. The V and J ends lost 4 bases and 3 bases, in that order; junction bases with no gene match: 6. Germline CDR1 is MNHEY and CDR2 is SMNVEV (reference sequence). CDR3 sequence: CASSSRGRSYEQYF. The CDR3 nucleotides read TGTGCCAGCAGTTCGAGGGGGCGAAGCTACGAGCAGTACTTC.

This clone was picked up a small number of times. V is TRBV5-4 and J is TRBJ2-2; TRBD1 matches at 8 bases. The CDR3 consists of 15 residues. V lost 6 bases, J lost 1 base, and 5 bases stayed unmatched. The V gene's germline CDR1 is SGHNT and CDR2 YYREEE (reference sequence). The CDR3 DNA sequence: TGTGCCAGCACCCCAGGGGGCTTGAACACCGGGGAGCTGTTTTTT. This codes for CASTPGGLNTGELFF. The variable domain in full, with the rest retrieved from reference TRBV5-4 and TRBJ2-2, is ETGVTQSPTHLIKTRGQQVTLRCSSQSGHNTVSWYQQALGQGPQFIFQYYREEENGRGNFPPRFSGLQFPNYSSELNVNALELDDSALYLCASTPGGLNTGELFFGEGSRLTVL.